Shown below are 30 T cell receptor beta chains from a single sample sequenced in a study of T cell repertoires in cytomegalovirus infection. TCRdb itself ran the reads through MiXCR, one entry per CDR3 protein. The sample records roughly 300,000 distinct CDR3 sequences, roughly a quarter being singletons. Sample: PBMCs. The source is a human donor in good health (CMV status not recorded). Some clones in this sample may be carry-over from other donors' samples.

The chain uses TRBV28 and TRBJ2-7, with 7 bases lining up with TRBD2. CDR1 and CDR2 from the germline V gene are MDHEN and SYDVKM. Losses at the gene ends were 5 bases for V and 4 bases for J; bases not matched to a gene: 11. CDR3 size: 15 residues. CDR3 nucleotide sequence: TGTGCCAGCAGTACTAGTGGCGGGAGTCGTTACGAGCAGTACTTC. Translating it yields CASSTSGGSRYEQYF.

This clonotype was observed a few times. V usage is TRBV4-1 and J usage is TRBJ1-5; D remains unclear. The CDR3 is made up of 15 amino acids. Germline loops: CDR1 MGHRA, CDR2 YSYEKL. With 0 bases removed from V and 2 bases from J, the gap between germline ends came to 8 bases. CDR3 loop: CASSQDPTRNQPQHF. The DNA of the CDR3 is TGCGCCAGCAGCCAAGATCCGACACGCAATCAGCCCCAGCATTTT.

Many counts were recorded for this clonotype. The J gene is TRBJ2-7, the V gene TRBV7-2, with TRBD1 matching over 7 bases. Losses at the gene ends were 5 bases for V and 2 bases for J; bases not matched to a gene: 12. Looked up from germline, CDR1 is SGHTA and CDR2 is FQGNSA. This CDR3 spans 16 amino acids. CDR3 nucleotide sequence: TGTGCCAGCAGCACCATCGCCGGTCAGGGGGCCTACGAGCAGTACTTC. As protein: CASSTIAGQGAYEQYF.

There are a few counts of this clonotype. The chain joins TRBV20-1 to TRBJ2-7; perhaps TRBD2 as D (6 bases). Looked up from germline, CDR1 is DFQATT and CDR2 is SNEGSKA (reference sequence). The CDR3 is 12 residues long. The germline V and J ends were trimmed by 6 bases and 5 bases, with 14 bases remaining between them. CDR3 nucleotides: TGCAGTGCGAGGAGGTCGGGGGACGAGCAGTACTTC. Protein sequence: CSARRSGDEQYF.

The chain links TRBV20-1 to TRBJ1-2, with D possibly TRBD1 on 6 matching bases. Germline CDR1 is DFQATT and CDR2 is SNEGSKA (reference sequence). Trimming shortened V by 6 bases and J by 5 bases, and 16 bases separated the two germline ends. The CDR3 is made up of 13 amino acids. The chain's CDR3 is CSALGGPEYGYTF. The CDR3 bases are TGCAGTGCCCTTGGGGGCCCAGAGTATGGCTACACCTTC.

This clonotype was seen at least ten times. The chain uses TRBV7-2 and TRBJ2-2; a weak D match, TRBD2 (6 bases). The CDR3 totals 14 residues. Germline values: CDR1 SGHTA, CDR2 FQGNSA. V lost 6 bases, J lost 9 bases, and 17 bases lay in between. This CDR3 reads CASRHAGRARELFF. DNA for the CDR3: TGTGCCAGCAGACATGCGGGACGGGCGCGGGAGCTGTTTTTT.

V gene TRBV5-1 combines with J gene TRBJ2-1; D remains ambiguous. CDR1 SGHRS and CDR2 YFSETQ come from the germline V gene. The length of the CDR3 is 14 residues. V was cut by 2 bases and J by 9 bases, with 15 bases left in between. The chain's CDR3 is CASSFDIRPSEQFF. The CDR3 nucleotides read TGCGCCAGCAGCTTTGACATACGACCTAGTGAGCAGTTCTTC.

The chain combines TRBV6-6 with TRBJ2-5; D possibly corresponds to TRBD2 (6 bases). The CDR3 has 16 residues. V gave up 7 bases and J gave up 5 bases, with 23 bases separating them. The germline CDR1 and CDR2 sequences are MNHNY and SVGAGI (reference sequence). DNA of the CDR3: TGTGCCAGCACCGTAGACTTTGGGGGAGGAGCGGAGACCCAGTACTTC. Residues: CASTVDFGGGAETQYF.

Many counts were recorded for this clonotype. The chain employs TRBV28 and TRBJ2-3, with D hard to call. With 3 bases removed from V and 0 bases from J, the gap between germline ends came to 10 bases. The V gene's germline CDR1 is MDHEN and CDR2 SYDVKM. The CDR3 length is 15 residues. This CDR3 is CASSFGAPSTDTQYF. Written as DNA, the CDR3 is TGTGCCAGCAGTTTCGGCGCTCCTAGCACAGATACGCAGTATTTT.

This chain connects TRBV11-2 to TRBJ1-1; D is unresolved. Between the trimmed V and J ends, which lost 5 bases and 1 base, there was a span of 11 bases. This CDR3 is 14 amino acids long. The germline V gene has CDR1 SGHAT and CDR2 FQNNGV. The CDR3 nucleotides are TGTGCCAGCAGCCCCCGACATTGGAACACTGAAGCTTTCTTT. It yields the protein CASSPRHWNTEAFF.

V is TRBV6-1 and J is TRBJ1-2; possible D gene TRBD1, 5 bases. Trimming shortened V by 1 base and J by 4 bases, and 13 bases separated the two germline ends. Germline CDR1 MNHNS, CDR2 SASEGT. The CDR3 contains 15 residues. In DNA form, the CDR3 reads TGTGCCAGCAGTGAAGAGCAGGGTTTCCTCTATGGCTACACCTTC. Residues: CASSEEQGFLYGYTF.

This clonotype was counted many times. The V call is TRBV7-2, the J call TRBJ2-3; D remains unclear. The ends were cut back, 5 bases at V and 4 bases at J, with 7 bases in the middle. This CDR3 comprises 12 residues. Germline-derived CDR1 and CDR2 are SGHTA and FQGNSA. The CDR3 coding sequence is TGTGCCAGCAGCCCCCTCGCAGATACGCAGTATTTT. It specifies CASSPLADTQYF.

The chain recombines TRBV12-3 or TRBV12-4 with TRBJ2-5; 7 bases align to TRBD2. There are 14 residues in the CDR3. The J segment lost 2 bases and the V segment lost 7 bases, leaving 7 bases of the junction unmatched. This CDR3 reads CASTPGGTQETQYF. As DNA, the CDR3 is TGTGCCAGCACCCCCGGGGGGACTCAAGAGACCCAGTACTTC.

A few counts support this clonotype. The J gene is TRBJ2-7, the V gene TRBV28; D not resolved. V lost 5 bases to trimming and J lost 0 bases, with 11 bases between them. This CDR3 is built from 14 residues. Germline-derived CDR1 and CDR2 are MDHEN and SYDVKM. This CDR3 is CASSDAGSSYEQYF. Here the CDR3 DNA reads TGTGCCAGCAGTGACGCCGGAAGCTCCTACGAGCAGTACTTC.

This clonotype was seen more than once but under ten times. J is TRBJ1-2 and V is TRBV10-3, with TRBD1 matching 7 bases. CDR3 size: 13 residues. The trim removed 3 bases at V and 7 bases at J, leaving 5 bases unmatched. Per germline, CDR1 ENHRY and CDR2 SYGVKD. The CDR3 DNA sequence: TGTGCCATCAGTGAAGTGACAGGGTTTGGCTACACCTTC. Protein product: CAISEVTGFGYTF.

The DNA for the CDR3 is TGTGCCAGCAGCAACCGGCGGGAGACCTACGAGCAGTACTTC. The encoded protein is CASSNRRETYEQYF. The V gene is TRBV7-2, the J gene TRBJ2-7, with TRBD2 matching over 7 bases. The CDR3 extends over 14 amino acids. The V gene's germline CDR1 is SGHTA and CDR2 FQGNSA. The junction had 6 bases not matched to a gene; V was cut back by 5 bases and J by 2 bases.

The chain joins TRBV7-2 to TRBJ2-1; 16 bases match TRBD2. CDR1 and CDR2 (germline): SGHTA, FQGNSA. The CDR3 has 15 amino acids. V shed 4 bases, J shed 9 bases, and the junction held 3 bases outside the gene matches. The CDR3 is CASSSGTSGRGEQFF. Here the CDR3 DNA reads TGTGCCAGCAGCTCCGGGACTAGCGGGAGGGGTGAGCAGTTCTTC.

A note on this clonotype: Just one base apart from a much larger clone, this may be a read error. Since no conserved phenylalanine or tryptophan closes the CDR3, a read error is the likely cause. The CDR3 reads CASKGWGGTDTQYV. The CDR3 DNA follows: TGTGCCAGCAAGGGCTGGGGGGGCACAGATACGCAGTATGTT. The J gene is TRBJ2-3, the V gene TRBV28, with a weak D call TRBD2 (6 bases). The ends were cut back, 7 bases at V and 1 base at J, with 12 bases in the middle. Germline CDR1 and CDR2: MDHEN and SYDVKM. The CDR3 has 14 residues.

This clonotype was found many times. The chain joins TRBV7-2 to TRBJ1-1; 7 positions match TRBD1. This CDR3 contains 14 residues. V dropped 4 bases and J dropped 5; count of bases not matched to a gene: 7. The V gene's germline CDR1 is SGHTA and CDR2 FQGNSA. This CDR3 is CASSSSGGHTEAFF. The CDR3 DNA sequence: TGTGCCAGCAGCTCCTCAGGGGGACATACTGAAGCTTTCTTT.

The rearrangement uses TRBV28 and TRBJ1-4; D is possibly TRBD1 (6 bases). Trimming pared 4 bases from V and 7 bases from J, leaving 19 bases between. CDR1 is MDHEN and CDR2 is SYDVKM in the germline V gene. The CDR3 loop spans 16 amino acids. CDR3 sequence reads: CASSYPRTDLSEKLFF. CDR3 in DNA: TGTGCCAGCAGTTATCCCCGGACAGACCTATCTGAAAAACTGTTTTTT.

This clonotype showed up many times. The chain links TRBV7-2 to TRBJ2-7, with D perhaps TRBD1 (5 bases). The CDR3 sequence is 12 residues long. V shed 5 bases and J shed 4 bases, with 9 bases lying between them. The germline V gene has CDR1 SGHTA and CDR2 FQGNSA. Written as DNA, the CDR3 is TGTGCCAGCAGCGCGCAGGGTTACGAGCAGTACTTC. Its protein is CASSAQGYEQYF. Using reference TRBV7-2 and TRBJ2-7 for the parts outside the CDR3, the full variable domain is GAGVSQSPSNKVTEKGKDVELRCDPISGHTALYWYRQSLGQGLEFLIYFQGNSAPDKSGLPSDRFSAERTGGSVSTLTIQRTQQEDSAVYLCASSAQGYEQYFGPGTRLTVT.

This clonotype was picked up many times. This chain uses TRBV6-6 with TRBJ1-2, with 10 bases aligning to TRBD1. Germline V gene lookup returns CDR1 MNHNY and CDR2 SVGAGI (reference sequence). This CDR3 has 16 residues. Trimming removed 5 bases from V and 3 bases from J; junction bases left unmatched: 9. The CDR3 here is CASSTSDRGLYYGYTF. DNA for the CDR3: TGTGCCAGCAGTACCTCTGACAGGGGGCTCTACTATGGCTACACCTTC.

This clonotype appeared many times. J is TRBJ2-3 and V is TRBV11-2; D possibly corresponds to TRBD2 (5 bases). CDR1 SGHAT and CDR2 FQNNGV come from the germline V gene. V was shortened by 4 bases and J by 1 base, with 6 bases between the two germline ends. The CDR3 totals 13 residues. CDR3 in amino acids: CASSYGGTDTQYF. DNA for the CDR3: TGTGCCAGCAGCTACGGGGGCACAGATACGCAGTATTTT.

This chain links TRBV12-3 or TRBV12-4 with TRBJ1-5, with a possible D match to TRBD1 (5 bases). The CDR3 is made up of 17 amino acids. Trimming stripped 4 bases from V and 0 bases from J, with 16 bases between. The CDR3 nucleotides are TGTGCCAGCAGTTCCTCGGAGGGACCTCATAGCAATCAGCCCCAGCATTTT. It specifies CASSSSEGPHSNQPQHF.

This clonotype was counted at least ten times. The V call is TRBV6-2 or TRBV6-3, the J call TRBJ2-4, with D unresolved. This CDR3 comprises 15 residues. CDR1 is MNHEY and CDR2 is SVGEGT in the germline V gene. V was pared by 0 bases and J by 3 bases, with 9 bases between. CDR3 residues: CASSYSTRDKNIQYF. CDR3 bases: TGTGCCAGCAGTTACTCAACAAGGGACAAAAACATTCAGTACTTC.

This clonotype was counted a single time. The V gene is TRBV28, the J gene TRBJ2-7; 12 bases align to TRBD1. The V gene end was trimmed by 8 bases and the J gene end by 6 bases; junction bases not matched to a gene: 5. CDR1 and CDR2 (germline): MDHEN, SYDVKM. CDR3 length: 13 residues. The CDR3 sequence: CASFGTGGSEQYF. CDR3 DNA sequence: TGTGCCAGCTTCGGGACAGGGGGCTCCGAGCAGTACTTC.

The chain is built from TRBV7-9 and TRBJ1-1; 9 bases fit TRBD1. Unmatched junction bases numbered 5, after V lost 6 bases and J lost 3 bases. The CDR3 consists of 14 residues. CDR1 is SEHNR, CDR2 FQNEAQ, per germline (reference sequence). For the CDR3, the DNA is TGTGCCAGCAGAAGGGACAGGGCGGACACTGAAGCTTTCTTT. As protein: CASRRDRADTEAFF.

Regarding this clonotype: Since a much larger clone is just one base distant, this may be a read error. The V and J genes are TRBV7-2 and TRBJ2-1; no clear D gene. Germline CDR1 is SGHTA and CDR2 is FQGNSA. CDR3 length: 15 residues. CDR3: CASSLDLSSYNGQFF. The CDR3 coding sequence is TGTGCCAGCAGCTTAGACCTGAGCTCCTACAATGGGCAGTTCTTC. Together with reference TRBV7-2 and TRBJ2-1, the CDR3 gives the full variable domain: GAGVSQSPSNKVTEKGKDVELRCDPISGHTALYWYRQSLGQGLEFLIYFQGNSAPDKSGLPSDRFSAERTGGSVSTLTIQRTQQEDSAVYLCASSLDLSSYNGQFFGPGTRLTVL.

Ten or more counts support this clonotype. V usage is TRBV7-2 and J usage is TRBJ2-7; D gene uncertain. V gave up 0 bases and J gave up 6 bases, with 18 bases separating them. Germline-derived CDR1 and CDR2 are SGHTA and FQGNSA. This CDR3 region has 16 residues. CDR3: CASSLASGRESGEQYF. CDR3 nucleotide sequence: TGTGCCAGCAGCTTAGCTTCCGGGCGTGAGAGTGGCGAGCAGTACTTC.

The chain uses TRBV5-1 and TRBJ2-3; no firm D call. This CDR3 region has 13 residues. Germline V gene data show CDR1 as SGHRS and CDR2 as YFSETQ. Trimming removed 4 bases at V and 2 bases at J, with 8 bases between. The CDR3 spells CASSMGSTDTQYF. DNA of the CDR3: TGCGCCAGCAGCATGGGGTCCACAGATACGCAGTATTTT.